Shown below are 13 T cell receptor beta chains from a single sample sequenced in a study of beta chain features in type 1 diabetes. Since all of the isolated RNA was reverse transcribed, expressed TCRB transcripts were what got sequenced. The repertoire was sequenced with immunoSEQ multiplex PCR; TCRdb's copy has only in-frame clones and lacks some. Seen here are about 150,000 clones, 11% observed once, and the top ten hold roughly 2%. Sequencing was performed on central memory CD4+ T cells from blood. The receptors stem from a young man in good health.

This clone turned up a few times. This chain joins TRBV20-1 and TRBJ2-1, with 7 bases fitting TRBD1. The CDR3 contains 10 residues. Germline V gives CDR1 DFQATT, CDR2 SNEGSKA (reference sequence). The J segment lost 9 bases and the V segment lost 6 bases, leaving 2 bases of the junction unmatched. The CDR3 reads CSARGSEQFF. DNA for the CDR3: TGCAGTGCCAGGGGGAGTGAGCAGTTCTTC.

The V call is TRBV7-2, the J call TRBJ2-7, with TRBD2 identical over 7 bases. The CDR3 is made up of 12 amino acids. V gave up 6 bases and J gave up 5 bases; unmatched junction bases: 4. Germline values: CDR1 SGHTA, CDR2 FQGNSA. CDR3 region: CASRRDYHEQYF. In DNA, the CDR3 is TGTGCCAGCAGGCGGGACTACCACGAGCAGTACTTC.

The CDR3 bases are TGTGCCAGCAGCACCCAGGCGGGACGCTCTGGAAACACCATATATTTT. Translating gives CASSTQAGRSGNTIYF. This chain links TRBV6-6 with TRBJ1-3; perhaps TRBD1 as D (5 bases). CDR3 length: 16 residues. V lost 6 bases to trimming and J lost 0 bases, with 15 bases between them. Germline lookup yields CDR1 MNHNY and CDR2 SVGAGI (reference sequence).

This clone was counted a few times. Other DNA sequences of this sample code for an identical CDR3. V is TRBV29-1 and J is TRBJ2-5, with a tentative D call TRBD2 (6 bases). The V end lost 6 bases, the J end lost 4 bases, and 12 bases lay between the germline ends. Germline CDR1 SQVTM, CDR2 ANQGSEA. The CDR3 is 12 residues long. The CDR3 coding sequence is TGCAGCGTAGAGCCGGGACTAGAGACCCAGTACTTC. Residues: CSVEPGLETQYF.

A few counts support this clone. This sequence joins TRBV9 and TRBJ2-3; 7 nucleotides match TRBD2. With 0 bases clipped from V and 0 bases from J, the junction kept 10 bases outside the gene matches. Germline CDR1 reads SGDLS; CDR2 reads YYNGEE. CDR3 length equals 18 residues. CDR3 loop: CASSVDGRGRYSTDTQYF. In nucleotides, the CDR3 is TGTGCCAGCAGCGTAGATGGGCGGGGGAGATATAGCACAGATACGCAGTATTTT.

Only a few counts were recorded for this clone. This chain links TRBV10-3 with TRBJ1-2; D might be TRBD1 (5 bases). Germline loops: CDR1 ENHRY, CDR2 SYGVKD. V lost 4 bases, J lost 2 bases, and 5 bases lay in between. This CDR3 has 12 residues. The CDR3 nucleotides read TGTGCCATCAGTGCAGGGAACTATGGCTACACCTTC. It codes for CAISAGNYGYTF.

A remark on this clone: It is likely a read error: a sequence one base away is far more abundant. This rearrangement joins TRBV5-6 to TRBJ1-6; D is unclear. From germline, CDR1 is SGHDT and CDR2 YYEEEE. The CDR3 is made up of 14 amino acids. The germline V and J ends were trimmed by 4 bases and 8 bases, with 13 bases remaining between them. The chain's CDR3 is CASSPAQRDSPLHF. The CDR3 DNA follows: TGTGCCAGCAGCCCGGCCCAGAGAGATTCACCCCTCCACTTT.

The chain couples TRBV9 to TRBJ2-2; no clear D. Germline CDR1 SGDLS, CDR2 YYNGEE. The CDR3 has 17 amino acids. V was pared by 3 bases and J by 8 bases, with 23 bases between. This CDR3 reads CASSESLAVISVGELFF. Written as DNA, the CDR3 is TGTGCCAGCAGCGAAAGTTTGGCAGTAATCTCGGTAGGGGAGCTGTTTTTT. Supplemented by reference TRBV9 and TRBJ2-2, the full variable domain reads DSGVTQTPKHLITATGQRVTLRCSPRSGDLSVYWYQQSLDQGLQFLIQYYNGEERAKGNILERFSAQQFPDLHSELNLSSLELGDSALYFCASSESLAVISVGELFFGEGSRLTVL.

This clone turned up a few times. V usage is TRBV14 and J usage is TRBJ2-7; D unclear. V was cut by 4 bases and J by 1 base, with 11 bases left in between. The CDR3 loop spans 14 amino acids. The germline gives CDR1 SGHDN, CDR2 FVKESK. For the CDR3, the DNA is TGTGCCAGCAGCCCTCACTTAGGTTCCTACGAGCAGTACTTC. Encoded protein: CASSPHLGSYEQYF.

This chain uses TRBV28 with TRBJ1-2; unclear D gene. This CDR3 is 12 amino acids long. Looked up from germline, CDR1 is MDHEN and CDR2 is SYDVKM. V was clipped by 3 bases and J by 8 bases, with 10 bases between them. CDR3 coding DNA: TGTGCCAGCAGTTTTAGTGATTACGGCTACACCTTC. Translation: CASSFSDYGYTF.

A few counts support this clone. The chain is built from TRBV19 and TRBJ2-1, with 13 bases matching TRBD2. The CDR3 consists of 16 residues. V lost 4 bases to trimming and J lost 4 bases; unmatched junction nucleotides: 4. Germline CDR1 is LNHDA and CDR2 is SQIVND (reference sequence). The CDR3 protein is CASSRTSGRGYNEQFF. CDR3 bases: TGTGCCAGTAGTAGGACTAGCGGGAGAGGGTACAATGAGCAGTTCTTC. Full variable domain (rest looked up from reference TRBV19 and TRBJ2-1): DGGITQSPKYLFRKEGQNVTLSCEQNLNHDAMYWYRQDPGQGLRLIYYSQIVNDFQKGDIAEGYSVSREKKESFPLTVTSAQKNPTAFYLCASSRTSGRGYNEQFFGPGTRLTVL.

This clone showed up just a few times. The V gene is TRBV30, the J gene TRBJ1-1, with D possibly being TRBD1 (5 bases). V was shortened by 6 bases and J by 1 base, with 9 bases between the two germline ends. This CDR3 has 12 residues. Germline CDR1 and CDR2: GTSNPN and SVGIG (reference sequence). CDR3 loop: CACAQGNTEAFF. The CDR3, as DNA: TGTGCCTGCGCTCAGGGGAACACTGAAGCTTTCTTT.

The chain is built from TRBV11-2 and TRBJ2-6; D tentatively reads TRBD1 or TRBD2 (6 bases each). This CDR3 region has 19 residues. Between the trimmed V and J ends, which lost 5 bases and 3 bases, there was a span of 23 bases. Germline CDR1 and CDR2: SGHAT and FQNNGV. The CDR3 sequence: CASSLFSGAAAGGANVLTF. DNA of the CDR3: TGTGCCAGCAGCCTATTCTCGGGGGCAGCCGCAGGTGGGGCCAACGTCCTGACTTTC.